This T cell receptor (beta chain) was found in a study of a mutant IDH1 vaccine in newly diagnosed glioma. Study-wide context: Standard pretreatment was either radiotherapy, temozolomide, or, for most, radiochemotherapy with temozolomide. Study-level results: In 85% to 95% of patients, immune responses induced by the vaccine occurred.

Time point of the sample: baseline, week 1 (first vaccination visit). Described treatment: pre-vaccination baseline after standard-of-care therapy. Astrocytomas found in donors were new, WHO grade 3 or 4, IDH1-mutant and ATRX-lost. The germline CDR1 and CDR2 sequences are SGHDN and FVKESK. This CDR3 spans 17 amino acids. Trimming removed 0 bases at V and 0 bases at J, with 12 bases between. Clones were read by immunoSEQ multiplex PCR, and TCRdb kept only the in-frame ones, dropping some. The sample has tens of thousands of clones; about three quarters are singletons. Note on this clone: Its antigen is undetermined.

This rearrangement joins TRBV14 to TRBJ2-1; D uncertain. Specimen: PBMCs, collected from a glioma patient treated with radiotherapy, temozolomide or both. This TCR was recovered from a woman aged 35 to 49 with glioma. Here the CDR3 reads CASSQEYRLISYNEQFF. CDR3 DNA: TGTGCCAGCAGCCAAGAGTACAGATTAATCTCCTACAATGAGCAGTTCTTC.